The next 28 T cell receptor beta chains were all read from a single sample in a study of shared clonotypes between healthy human individuals. The method was immunoSEQ multiplex PCR; TCRdb's version includes in-frame clones alone and lacks a portion of them. Here the sample spans around 1.1 million clones, roughly 80% being singletons. Sequenced: memory CD4+ T cells from PBMCs. Stated subset: CD45RA-negative fraction. The receptors here all came from a man younger than 35 in good health. Some clones in this sample may be carry-over from other donors' samples.

In DNA form, the CDR3 reads TGTGCCAGCTCACCACCGGGCCTTAGGGAAGGTCGTGAGCAGTTCTTC. This encodes CASSPPGLREGREQFF. This chain uses TRBV18 with TRBJ2-1; no reliable D call. CDR3 length: 16 residues. From germline, CDR1 is KGHSH and CDR2 LQKENI. Trimming left V 0 bases short and J 9 bases short, with 18 bases between.

The chain is built from TRBV5-1 and TRBJ2-7; 12 nucleotides match TRBD2. The CDR3 consists of 16 residues. The trim removed 1 base at V and 1 base at J, leaving 3 bases unmatched. CDR1 is SGHRS and CDR2 is YFSETQ in the germline V gene. The CDR3 coding sequence is TGCGCCAGCAGCTTGACTACTAGCGGGAGGTCCTACGAGCAGTACTTC. It is translated as CASSLTTSGRSYEQYF.

V gene TRBV18 combines with J gene TRBJ2-7, with 9 positions matching TRBD2. With V trimmed by 5 bases and J by 4 bases, 6 bases remained unmatched. Germline CDR1 and CDR2: KGHSH and LQKENI. This CDR3 has 14 amino acids. The CDR3 loop is CASSSLAGPYEQYF. CDR3 DNA: TGTGCCAGCTCATCACTAGCGGGCCCTTACGAGCAGTACTTC.

For this clone: Other nucleotide sequences in the sample specify the same CDR3. The rearrangement joins TRBV30 to TRBJ1-5; tentatively, D is TRBD1 (5 bases). Trimming took 2 bases from V and 4 from J, leaving 12 bases between them. The germline gives CDR1 GTSNPN, CDR2 SVGIG (reference sequence). CDR3 size: 14 residues. The CDR3: CAWSTDSKNQPQHF. The CDR3 DNA reads TGTGCCTGGAGTACAGACAGTAAAAATCAGCCCCAGCATTTT.

This clone has just a few counts. J is TRBJ1-3 and V is TRBV7-9, with 7 bases lining up with TRBD1. From germline, CDR1 is SEHNR and CDR2 FQNEAQ (reference sequence). The CDR3 is 15 amino acids. Losses at the gene ends were 4 bases for V and 4 bases for J; bases not matched to a gene: 7. The CDR3 loop is CASSSYRDSGNTIYF. CDR3 sequence (DNA): TGTGCCAGCAGCTCCTATCGGGACAGCGGAAACACCATATATTTT.

The rearrangement uses TRBV28 and TRBJ2-3; 9 positions agree with TRBD2. The CDR3 runs 16 residues. Germline V gives CDR1 MDHEN, CDR2 SYDVKM. V shed 1 base and J 1 base; nucleotides not matched to a gene: 3. CDR3: CASSLLGGRGTDTQYF. CDR3 bases: TGTGCCAGCAGTTTATTAGGCGGGAGGGGCACAGATACGCAGTATTTT.

The chain links TRBV4-3 to TRBJ2-3; possible D gene TRBD2, 5 bases. V was trimmed by 0 bases and J by 4 bases, leaving 11 bases between them. CDR1 and CDR2 (germline): LGHNA, YSLEER. This CDR3 has 15 amino acids. CDR3 sequence: CASSQDGNAADTQYF. The DNA of the CDR3 is TGCGCCAGCAGCCAAGACGGGAATGCTGCAGATACGCAGTATTTT.

V gene TRBV11-2 combines with J gene TRBJ1-4; D possibly corresponds to TRBD1 (5 bases). The germline V gene encodes CDR1 SGHAT and CDR2 FQNNGV. The CDR3 is made up of 14 amino acids. Between the trimmed V and J ends, which lost 4 bases and 8 bases, there was a span of 14 bases. The CDR3 is CASSSLGRDEKLFF. CDR3 coding DNA: TGTGCCAGCAGCTCTCTGGGCAGGGACGAAAAACTGTTTTTT.

This clone has more than one count but fewer than ten. The V and J genes are TRBV6-1 and TRBJ2-1; 9 bases line up with TRBD2. The length of the CDR3 is 14 residues. The ends lost 7 bases at V and 10 bases at J; junction bases unmatched: 11. Germline CDR1 MNHNS, CDR2 SASEGT. The CDR3 sequence: CASNLSGSFWEQFF. For the CDR3, the DNA is TGTGCCAGCAACCTTAGCGGGAGCTTTTGGGAGCAGTTCTTC.

Remarks on this clone: A much more abundant neighbour one base away suggests this may be a read error. Because the CDR3 is missing its conserved closing phenylalanine or tryptophan, this is likely a read error. The chain recombines TRBV30 with TRBJ1-1, with D maybe TRBD1 (5 bases). Germline V gene data show CDR1 as GTSNPN and CDR2 as SVGIG (reference sequence). CDR3 size: 16 residues. This CDR3 reads CARRVGGGSANTEAFL. CDR3 in DNA: TGTGCCCGGAGGGTCGGGGGGGGAAGTGCGAACACTGAAGCTTTCCTT.

This clone is deemed medium-sized. The chain joins TRBV28 to TRBJ2-2, with TRBD1 matching over 7 bases. Germline CDR1 reads MDHEN; CDR2 reads SYDVKM. Losses at the gene ends were 2 bases for V and 7 bases for J; bases not matched to a gene: 4. The CDR3 contains 14 residues. The CDR3 bases are TGTGCCAGCAGTTTAACAGGGGCGGGCGGGGAGCTGTTTTTT. Translated, it gives CASSLTGAGGELFF.

The chain combines TRBV6-1 with TRBJ2-2; D is uncertain. V was clipped by 7 bases and J by 4 bases, with 16 bases between them. The germline CDR1 and CDR2 sequences are MNHNS and SASEGT. CDR3 length equals 15 residues. The CDR3 nucleotides read TGTGCCAGCACCAGGTCAAGGGCCGGCACCGGGGAGCTGTTTTTT. Translation gives CASTRSRAGTGELFF.

The chain recombines TRBV6-6 with TRBJ2-5; 7 positions match TRBD1. The CDR3 runs 15 residues. J gave up 4 bases and V 5 bases, and 10 bases lay outside the gene matches. The germline V gene has CDR1 MNHNY and CDR2 SVGAGI (reference sequence). CDR3 coding DNA: TGTGCCAGCAGTAACCCGGGACGACAGGGAGAGACCCAGTACTTC. Its protein is CASSNPGRQGETQYF.

The J gene is TRBJ1-1, the V gene TRBV6-6, with no clear D. This CDR3 is built from 14 residues. The germline CDR1 and CDR2 sequences are MNHNY and SVGAGI (reference sequence). Deletions cut 5 bases from V and 0 bases from J, with 10 bases between. DNA for the CDR3: TGTGCCAGCAGTAGCACCTATTTGAACACTGAAGCTTTCTTT. Protein: CASSSTYLNTEAFF.

This sequence joins TRBV5-1 and TRBJ1-1; 7 bases are shared with TRBD1. The CDR3 loop spans 15 amino acids. Trimming removed 1 base from V and 1 base from J; junction bases left unmatched: 4. Germline-derived CDR1 and CDR2 are SGHRS and YFSETQ. The CDR3 sequence: CASSLNGDRNTEAFF. Written as DNA, the CDR3 is TGCGCCAGCAGCTTGAATGGGGACAGGAACACTGAAGCTTTCTTT.

This CDR3 is CASSPTRLTFRHEQFF. The CDR3, as DNA: TGTGCCAGCAGCCCGACCCGCCTGACCTTTAGGCATGAGCAGTTCTTC. The rearrangement uses TRBV7-8 and TRBJ2-1; D is uncertain. V lost 5 bases to trimming and J lost 8 bases, with 22 bases between them. Germline lookup yields CDR1 SGHVS and CDR2 FQNEAQ. The CDR3 is 16 residues long.

The chain recombines TRBV10-1 with TRBJ1-5, with a tentative D call TRBD1 (6 bases). V lost 2 bases and J lost 3, with 14 bases in between. This CDR3 spans 16 amino acids. The V gene's germline CDR1 is WNHNN and CDR2 SYGVQD (reference sequence). The CDR3 region is CASSEIPGGDNQPQHF. The CDR3 DNA follows: TGCGCCAGCAGTGAGATCCCCGGGGGCGACAATCAGCCCCAGCATTTT.

This clone has just a few counts. The rearrangement uses TRBV4-2 and TRBJ1-5, with D perhaps matching TRBD1 (5 bases). Germline-derived CDR1 and CDR2 are LGHNA and YNFKEQ. The V end lost 4 bases, the J end lost 2 bases, and 12 bases lay between the germline ends. This CDR3 contains 15 residues. CDR3 bases: TGTGCCAGCAGCCGGGAAAGGGGTGGCAATCAGCCCCAGCATTTT. Translating gives CASSRERGGNQPQHF.

The count of this clone is one. This chain joins TRBV7-2 and TRBJ2-1, with D possibly being TRBD2 (5 bases). CDR1 SGHTA and CDR2 FQGNSA come from the germline V gene. CDR3 size: 13 residues. Between the trimmed V and J ends, which lost 4 bases and 6 bases, there was a span of 10 bases. Here the CDR3 DNA reads TGTGCCAGCAGCTATTGGCGGGTCAATGAGCAGTTCTTC. Protein product: CASSYWRVNEQFF.

This chain connects TRBV27 to TRBJ1-6, with 9 nucleotides matching TRBD1. There are 15 residues in the CDR3. From germline, CDR1 is MNHEY and CDR2 SMNVEV (reference sequence). Trimming removed 3 bases from V and 7 bases from J; junction bases left unmatched: 4. CDR3 DNA: TGTGCCAGCAGTTTCTGGGACAGGGAGAATTCACCCCTCCACTTT. It translates to CASSFWDRENSPLHF.

The CDR3 bases are TGCGTCACCTCCCAGGTAGCGGGAGGAGATACGCAGTATTTT. Protein sequence: CVTSQVAGGDTQYF. This chain connects TRBV5-1 to TRBJ2-3, with TRBD2 matching 10 bases. Germline lookup yields CDR1 SGHRS and CDR2 YFSETQ. There are 14 residues in the CDR3. Full variable domain (outside the CDR3, taken from reference TRBV5-1 and TRBJ2-3): KAGVTQTPRYLIKTRGQQVTLSCSPISGHRSVSWYQQTPGQGLQFLFEYFSETQRNKGNFPGRFSGRQFSNSRSEMNVSTLELGDSALYLCVTSQVAGGDTQYFGPGTRLTVL.

This rearrangement joins TRBV10-3 to TRBJ1-1; 11 nucleotides align to TRBD1. Germline values: CDR1 ENHRY, CDR2 SYGVKD. The CDR3 has 15 residues. J lost 0 bases, V lost 4 bases, and 1 base had no gene match. CDR3 sequence reads: CAISAGQGVNTEAFF. The DNA for the CDR3 is TGTGCCATCAGTGCGGGACAGGGGGTGAACACTGAAGCTTTCTTT.

A few counts support this clone. The chain has TRBV7-2 and TRBJ2-2; no reliable D call. This CDR3 has 14 residues. Germline V gene data show CDR1 as SGHTA and CDR2 as FQGNSA. V lost 5 bases and J 5 bases, leaving 12 bases between the germline ends. CDR3 DNA sequence: TGTGCCAGCAGCCTCCGCTATCTTACCGGGGAGCTGTTTTTT. As protein: CASSLRYLTGELFF. The full variable domain, rest sourced from reference TRBV7-2 and TRBJ2-2, is GAGVSQSPSNKVTEKGKDVELRCDPISGHTALYWYRQSLGQGLEFLIYFQGNSAPDKSGLPSDRFSAERTGGSVSTLTIQRTQQEDSAVYLCASSLRYLTGELFFGEGSRLTVL.

The genes are TRBV29-1 and TRBJ1-2; 8 bases match TRBD1. V lost 3 bases, J lost 6 bases, and 6 bases stayed unmatched. CDR1 and CDR2 from the germline V gene are SQVTM and ANQGSEA. This CDR3 has 13 residues. In nucleotides, the CDR3 is TGCAGCGTTGATAGACAGGGGTCGGATGGCTACACCTTC. Protein: CSVDRQGSDGYTF.

The chain uses TRBV5-1 and TRBJ1-2; D perhaps matches TRBD1 (5 bases). The CDR3 extends over 15 amino acids. Trimming left V 0 bases short and J 8 bases short, with 17 bases between. CDR1 and CDR2 (germline): SGHRS, YFSETQ. CDR3 sequence reads: CASSLELVSGVGYTF. CDR3 nucleotides: TGCGCCAGCAGCTTGGAATTGGTTTCGGGGGTCGGCTACACCTTC.

This clone was detected only a few times. J is TRBJ2-2 and V is TRBV2, with 10 nucleotides matching TRBD2. Germline CDR1 SNHLY, CDR2 FYNNEI. This CDR3 is 15 amino acids long. With V trimmed by 3 bases and J by 5 bases, 3 bases remained unmatched. CDR3 DNA: TGTGCCAGCAGTGAGTTGGGACTAGCGACCGGGGAGCTGTTTTTT. This gives the protein CASSELGLATGELFF.

V usage is TRBV6-6 and J usage is TRBJ1-1; D remains unclear. The CDR3 consists of 13 residues. Trimming stripped 7 bases from V and 0 bases from J, with 9 bases between. Per the germline V gene, CDR1 is MNHNY and CDR2 is SVGAGI (reference sequence). CDR3 sequence reads: CASTVFMNTEAFF. CDR3 DNA: TGTGCCAGCACCGTATTTATGAACACTGAAGCTTTCTTT.

V and J are TRBV7-9 and TRBJ2-2, with TRBD2 matching over 8 bases. This CDR3 comprises 14 residues. The V segment lost 9 bases and the J segment 1 base; nucleotides outside the gene matches: 4. The germline V gene has CDR1 SEHNR and CDR2 FQNEAQ (reference sequence). The CDR3 sequence: CASIAGLNTGELFF. DNA for the CDR3: TGTGCCAGTATAGCGGGGTTGAACACCGGGGAGCTGTTTTTT.